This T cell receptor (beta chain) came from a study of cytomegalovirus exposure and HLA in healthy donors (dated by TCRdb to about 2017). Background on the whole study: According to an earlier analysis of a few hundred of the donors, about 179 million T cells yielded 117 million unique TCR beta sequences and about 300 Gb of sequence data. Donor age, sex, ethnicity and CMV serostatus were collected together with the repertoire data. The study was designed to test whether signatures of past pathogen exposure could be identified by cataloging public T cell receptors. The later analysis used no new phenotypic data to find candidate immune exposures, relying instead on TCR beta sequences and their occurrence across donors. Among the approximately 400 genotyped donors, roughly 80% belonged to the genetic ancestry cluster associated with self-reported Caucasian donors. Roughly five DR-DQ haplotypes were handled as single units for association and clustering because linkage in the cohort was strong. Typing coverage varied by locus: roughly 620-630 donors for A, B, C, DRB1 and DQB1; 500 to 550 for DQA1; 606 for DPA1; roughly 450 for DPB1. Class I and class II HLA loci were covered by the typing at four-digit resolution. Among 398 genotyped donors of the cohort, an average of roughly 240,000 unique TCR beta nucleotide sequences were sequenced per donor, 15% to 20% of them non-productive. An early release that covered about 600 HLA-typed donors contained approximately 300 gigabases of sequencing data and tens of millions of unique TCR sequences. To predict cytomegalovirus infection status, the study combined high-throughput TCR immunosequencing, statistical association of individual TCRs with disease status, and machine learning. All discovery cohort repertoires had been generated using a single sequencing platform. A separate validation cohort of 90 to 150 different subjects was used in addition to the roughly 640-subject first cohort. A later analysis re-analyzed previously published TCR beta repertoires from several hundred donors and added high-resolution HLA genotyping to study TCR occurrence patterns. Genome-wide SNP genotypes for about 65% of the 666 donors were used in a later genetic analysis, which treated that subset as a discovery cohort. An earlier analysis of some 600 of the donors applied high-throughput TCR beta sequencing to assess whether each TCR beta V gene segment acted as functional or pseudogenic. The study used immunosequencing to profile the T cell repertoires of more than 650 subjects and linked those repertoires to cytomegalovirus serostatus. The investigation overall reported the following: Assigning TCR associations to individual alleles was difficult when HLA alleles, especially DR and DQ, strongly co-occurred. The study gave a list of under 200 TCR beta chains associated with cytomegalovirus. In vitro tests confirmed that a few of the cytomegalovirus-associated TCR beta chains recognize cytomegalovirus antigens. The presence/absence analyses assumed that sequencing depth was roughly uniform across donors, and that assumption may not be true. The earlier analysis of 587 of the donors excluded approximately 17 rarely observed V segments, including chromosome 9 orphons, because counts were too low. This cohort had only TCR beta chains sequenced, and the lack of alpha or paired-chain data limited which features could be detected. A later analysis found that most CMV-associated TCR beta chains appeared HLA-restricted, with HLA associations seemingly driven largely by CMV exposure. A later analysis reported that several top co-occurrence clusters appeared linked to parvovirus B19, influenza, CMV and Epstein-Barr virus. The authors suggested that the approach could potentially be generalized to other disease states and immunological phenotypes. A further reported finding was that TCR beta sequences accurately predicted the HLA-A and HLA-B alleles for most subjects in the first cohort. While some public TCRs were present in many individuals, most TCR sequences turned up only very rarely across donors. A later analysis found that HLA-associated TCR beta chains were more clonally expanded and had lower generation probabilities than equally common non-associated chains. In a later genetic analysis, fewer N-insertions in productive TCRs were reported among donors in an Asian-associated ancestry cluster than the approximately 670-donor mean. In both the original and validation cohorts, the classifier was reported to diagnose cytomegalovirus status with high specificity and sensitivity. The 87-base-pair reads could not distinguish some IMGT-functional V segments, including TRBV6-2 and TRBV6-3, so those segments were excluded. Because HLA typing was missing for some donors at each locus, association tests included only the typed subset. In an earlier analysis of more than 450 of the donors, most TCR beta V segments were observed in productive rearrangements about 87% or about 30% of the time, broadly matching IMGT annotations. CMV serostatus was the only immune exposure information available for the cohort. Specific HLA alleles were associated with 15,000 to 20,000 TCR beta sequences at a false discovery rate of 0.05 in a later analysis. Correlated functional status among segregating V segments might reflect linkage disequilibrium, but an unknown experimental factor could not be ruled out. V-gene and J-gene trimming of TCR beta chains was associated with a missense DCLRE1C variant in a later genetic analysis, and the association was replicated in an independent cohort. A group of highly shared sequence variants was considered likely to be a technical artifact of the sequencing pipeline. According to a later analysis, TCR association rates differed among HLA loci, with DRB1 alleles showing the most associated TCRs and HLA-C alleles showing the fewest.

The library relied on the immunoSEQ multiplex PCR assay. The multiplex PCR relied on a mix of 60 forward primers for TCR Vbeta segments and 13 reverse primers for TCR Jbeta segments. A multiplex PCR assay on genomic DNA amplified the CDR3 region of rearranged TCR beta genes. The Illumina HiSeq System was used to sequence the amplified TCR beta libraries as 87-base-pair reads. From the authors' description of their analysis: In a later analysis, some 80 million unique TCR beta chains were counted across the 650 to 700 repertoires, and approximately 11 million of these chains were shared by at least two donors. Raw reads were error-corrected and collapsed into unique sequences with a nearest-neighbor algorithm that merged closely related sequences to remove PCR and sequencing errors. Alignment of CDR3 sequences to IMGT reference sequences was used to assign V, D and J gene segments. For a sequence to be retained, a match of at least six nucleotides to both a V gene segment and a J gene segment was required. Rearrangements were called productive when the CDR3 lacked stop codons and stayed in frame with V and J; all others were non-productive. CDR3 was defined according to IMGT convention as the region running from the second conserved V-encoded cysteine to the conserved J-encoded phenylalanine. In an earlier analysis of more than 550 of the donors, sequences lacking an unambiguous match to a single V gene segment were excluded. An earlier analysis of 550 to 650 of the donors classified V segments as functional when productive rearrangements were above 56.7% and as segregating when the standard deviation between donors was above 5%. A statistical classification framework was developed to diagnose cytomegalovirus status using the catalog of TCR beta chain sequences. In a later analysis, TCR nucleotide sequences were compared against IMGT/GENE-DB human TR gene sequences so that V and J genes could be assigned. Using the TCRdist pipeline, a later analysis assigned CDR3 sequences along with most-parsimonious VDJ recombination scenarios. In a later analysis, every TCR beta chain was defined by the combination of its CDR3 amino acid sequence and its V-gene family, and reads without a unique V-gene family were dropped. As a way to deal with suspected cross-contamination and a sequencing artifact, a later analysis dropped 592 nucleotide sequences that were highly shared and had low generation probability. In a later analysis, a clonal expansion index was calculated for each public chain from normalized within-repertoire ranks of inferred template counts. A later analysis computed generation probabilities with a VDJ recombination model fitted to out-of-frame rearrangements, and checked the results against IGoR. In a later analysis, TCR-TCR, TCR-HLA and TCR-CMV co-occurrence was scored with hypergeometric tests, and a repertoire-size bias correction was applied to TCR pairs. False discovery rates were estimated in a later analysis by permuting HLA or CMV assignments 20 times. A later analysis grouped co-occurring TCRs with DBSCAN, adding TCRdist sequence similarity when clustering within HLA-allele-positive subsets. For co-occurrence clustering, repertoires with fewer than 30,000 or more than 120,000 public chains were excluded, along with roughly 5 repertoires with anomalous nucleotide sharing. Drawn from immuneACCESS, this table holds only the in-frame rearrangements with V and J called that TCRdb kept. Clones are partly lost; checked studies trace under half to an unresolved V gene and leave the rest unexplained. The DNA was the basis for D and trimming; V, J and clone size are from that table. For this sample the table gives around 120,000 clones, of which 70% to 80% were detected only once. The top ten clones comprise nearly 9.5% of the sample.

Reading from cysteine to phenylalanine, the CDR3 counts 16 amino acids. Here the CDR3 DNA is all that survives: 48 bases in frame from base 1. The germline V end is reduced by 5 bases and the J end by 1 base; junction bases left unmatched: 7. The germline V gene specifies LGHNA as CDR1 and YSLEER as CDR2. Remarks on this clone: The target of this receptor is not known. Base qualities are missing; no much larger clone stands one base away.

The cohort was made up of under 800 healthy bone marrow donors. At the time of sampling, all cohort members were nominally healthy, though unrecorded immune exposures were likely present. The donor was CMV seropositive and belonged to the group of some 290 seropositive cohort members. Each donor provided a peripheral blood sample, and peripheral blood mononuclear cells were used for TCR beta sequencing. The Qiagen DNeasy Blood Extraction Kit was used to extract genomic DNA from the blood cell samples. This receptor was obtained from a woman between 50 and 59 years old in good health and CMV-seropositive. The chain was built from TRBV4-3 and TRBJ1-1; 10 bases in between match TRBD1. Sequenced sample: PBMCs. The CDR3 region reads CASSGHRDRGNTEAFF. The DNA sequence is TGCGCCAGCAGCGGGCACCGGGACAGGGGGAACACTGAAGCTTTCTTT.